Detailed here is one T cell receptor beta chain. The V gene's germline CDR1 is SQVTM and CDR2 ANQGSEA. The CDR3 extends over 14 amino acids. The J segment lost 4 bases and the V segment lost 7 bases, leaving 8 bases of the junction unmatched. The data are from a study of blood T cell repertoires in COVID-19. Per the authors' pipeline: By means of reference gene primer amplification, nucleated cell counts were estimated. Assay: immunoSEQ multiplex PCR; the TCRdb copy retains only in-frame clones and omits some. That table gives V, J and clone size, and the DNA gave D and trimming. In the table there are 300,000 or so clones, over 75% of which are singletons.

The source of this sequence is a woman aged 50 to 65 who had recovered from COVID-19. The chain uses TRBV29-1 and TRBJ2-2; TRBD2 matches 8 bases. The specimen sequenced was peripheral blood. The CDR3 loop is CSAQRERGTGELFF. The CDR3 coding sequence is TGCAGCGCCCAGCGGGAGCGGGGCACCGGGGAGCTGTTTTTT.